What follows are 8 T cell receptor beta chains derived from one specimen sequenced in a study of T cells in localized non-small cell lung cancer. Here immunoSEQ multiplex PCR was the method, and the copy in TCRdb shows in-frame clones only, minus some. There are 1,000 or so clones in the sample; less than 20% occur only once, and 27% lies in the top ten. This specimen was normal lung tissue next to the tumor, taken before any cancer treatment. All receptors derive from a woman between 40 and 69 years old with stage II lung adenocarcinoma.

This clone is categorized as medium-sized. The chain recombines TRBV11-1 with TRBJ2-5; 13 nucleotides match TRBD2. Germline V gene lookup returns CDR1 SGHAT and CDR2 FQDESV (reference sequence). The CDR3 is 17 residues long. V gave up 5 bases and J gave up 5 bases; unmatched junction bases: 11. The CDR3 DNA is TGTGCCAGCAGCGGGACTAGCGGGACCATCCGCCGGGAGACCCAGTACTTC. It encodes CASSGTSGTIRRETQYF.

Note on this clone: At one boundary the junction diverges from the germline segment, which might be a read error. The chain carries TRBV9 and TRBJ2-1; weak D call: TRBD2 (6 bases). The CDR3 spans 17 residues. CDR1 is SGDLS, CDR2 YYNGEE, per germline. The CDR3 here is CASSVGGVTPSNNEQFF. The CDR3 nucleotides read TGTGCCAGCAGCGTAGGGGGGGTAACCCCCTCCAACAATGAGCAGTTCTTC.

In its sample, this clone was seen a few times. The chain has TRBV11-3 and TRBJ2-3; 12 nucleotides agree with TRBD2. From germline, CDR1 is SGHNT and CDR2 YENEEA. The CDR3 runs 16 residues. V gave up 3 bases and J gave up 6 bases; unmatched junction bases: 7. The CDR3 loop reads CASSLELAGGRDTQYF. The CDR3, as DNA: TGTGCCAGCAGCTTGGAGCTAGCGGGGGGGCGGGATACGCAGTATTTT.

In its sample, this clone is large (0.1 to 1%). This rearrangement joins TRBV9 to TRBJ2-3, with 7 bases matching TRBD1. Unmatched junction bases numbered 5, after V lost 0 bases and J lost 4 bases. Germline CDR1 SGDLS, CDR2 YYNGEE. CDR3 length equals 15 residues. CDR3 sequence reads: CASSVEGASSDTQYF. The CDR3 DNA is TGTGCCAGCAGCGTAGAGGGGGCGTCATCAGATACGCAGTATTTT.

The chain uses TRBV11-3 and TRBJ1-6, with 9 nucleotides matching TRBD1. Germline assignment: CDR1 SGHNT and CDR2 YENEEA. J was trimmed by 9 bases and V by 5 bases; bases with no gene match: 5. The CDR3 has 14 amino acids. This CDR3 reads CASSARTGVSPLHF. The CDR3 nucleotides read TGTGCCAGCAGCGCAAGGACAGGGGTTTCACCCCTCCACTTT.

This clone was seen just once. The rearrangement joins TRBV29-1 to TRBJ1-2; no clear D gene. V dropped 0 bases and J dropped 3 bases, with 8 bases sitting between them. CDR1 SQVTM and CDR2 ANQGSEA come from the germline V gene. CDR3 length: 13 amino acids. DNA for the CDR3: TGCAGCGTTGAAGATGGCGGGGACTATGGCTACACCTTC. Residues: CSVEDGGDYGYTF.

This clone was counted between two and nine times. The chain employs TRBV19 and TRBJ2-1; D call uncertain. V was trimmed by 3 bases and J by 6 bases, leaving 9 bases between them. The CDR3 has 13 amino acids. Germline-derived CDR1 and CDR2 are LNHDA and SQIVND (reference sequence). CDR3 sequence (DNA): TGTGCCAGTAGTATCACCCAGCGCAATGAGCAGTTCTTC. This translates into CASSITQRNEQFF.

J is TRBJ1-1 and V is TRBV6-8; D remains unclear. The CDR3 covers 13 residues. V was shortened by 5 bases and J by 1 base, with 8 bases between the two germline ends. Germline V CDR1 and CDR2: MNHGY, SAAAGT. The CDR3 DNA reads TGTGCCAGCAGTCGTACGGAGAACACTGAAGCTTTCTTT. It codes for CASSRTENTEAFF.